A selection of T cell receptor beta chains follows, all from one sample in a study of cytomegalovirus exposure and HLA in healthy donors. Using immunoSEQ multiplex PCR, the repertoire was profiled, and TCRdb retains in-frame clones only, with some absent. The sample has some 150,000 clones; about 94% are singletons. Sequencing was performed on PBMCs. Every receptor here comes from a man between 18 and 29 years old in good health and CMV-seropositive. Both conserved end residues are part of each CDR3. D genes are given only for firm matches. A row's size may be missing; if present it is once, few, many or a size class.

J,size,V,D,DNA,CDR3
TRBJ1-5,-,TRBV4-1,-,TGCGCCAGCAGCGGGGGGGGGCTGGGGCAGCCCCAGCATTTT,CASSGGGLGQPQHF
TRBJ1-1,-,TRBV28,-,TGTGCCAGCAGCAGACCGTACCCGGGCACTGAAGCTTTCTTT,CASSRPYPGTEAFF
TRBJ2-1,-,TRBV28,TRBD2,TGTGCCAGCATTAGTCGGGAGGGCCACAATGAGCAGTTCTTC,CASISREGHNEQFF
TRBJ2-3,once,TRBV19,-,TGTGCCAGTAGTATGGGGCGGGGACTCACAGATACGCAGTATTTT,CASSMGRGLTDTQYF
TRBJ2-6,-,TRBV27,-,TGTGCCAGCCCAGGGGGGAGGACCTCTGGGGCCAACGTCCTGACTTTC,CASPGGRTSGANVLTF
TRBJ2-1,once,TRBV7-9,TRBD1,TGTGCCAGCAGCTTTTACAGGGGGGATGAGCAGTTCTTC,CASSFYRGDEQFF
TRBJ2-7,-,TRBV5-4,TRBD2,TGTGCCAGCAGCCCCGGACTAGCGGCGGCCTACGAGCAGTACTTC,CASSPGLAAAYEQYF
TRBJ1-4,-,TRBV15,TRBD1,TGTGCCACCAGCAGAGCGGACAGGGGTAATGAAAAACTGTTTTTT,CATSRADRGNEKLFF
TRBJ2-3,-,TRBV4-1,TRBD2,TGCGCCAGCAGCCAAGTCTTCCTAGCGGGAGGCCCCGGGGCAGATACGCAGTATTTT,CASSQVFLAGGPGADTQYF
TRBJ2-1,-,TRBV5-4,TRBD2,TGTGCCAGCAGGAGACTAGCGGGAGCTAGTGGGGATGAGCAGTTCTTC,CASRRLAGASGDEQFF